This is a list of T cell receptor beta chains from one sample in a study of cytomegalovirus exposure and HLA in healthy donors. The repertoire was sequenced with immunoSEQ multiplex PCR; TCRdb's copy has only in-frame clones and lacks some. The table gives fewer than 45,000 clones; the top ten clones make up approximately 1.7% of it. Material for sequencing was PBMCs. The origin of the receptors is a woman in her thirties in good health and CMV-seronegative. The CDR3 runs from the conserved cysteine through the conserved F or W. D genes are given only for firm matches.

V gene,D gene,J gene,CDR3 DNA,CDR3 protein
TRBV4-2,.,TRBJ2-7,TGTGCCAGCAGCCAAGAAAACAGGGTCAAGGCCTACGAGCAGTACTTC,CASSQENRVKAYEQYF
TRBV30,TRBD2,TRBJ2-1,TGTGCCTGGAGTGTTGGGTGGAGTAGCGGGAGTCGGAATGAGCAGTTCTTC,CAWSVGWSSGSRNEQFF
TRBV28,.,TRBJ2-7,TGTGCCAGCAGTTTGAGGGACTCGTACGAGCAGTACTTC,CASSLRDSYEQYF
TRBV6-5,TRBD2,TRBJ2-7,TGTGCCAGCAGTTACACGCTAGCGGAGTCCTACGAGCAGTACTTC,CASSYTLAESYEQYF
TRBV9,.,TRBJ2-6,TGTGCCAGCAGCGTAGCCCCTCTGGACATCTCTGGGGCCAACGTCCTGACTTTC,CASSVAPLDISGANVLTF
TRBV4-1,.,TRBJ1-4,TGCGCCAGCAGCCAAGCGGCCGTCGGGAAACTGTTTTTT,CASSQAAVGKLFF
TRBV7-9,TRBD1,TRBJ1-2,TGTGCCAGCAGCTTAGACGACAGGGTGATAGGCTACACCTTC,CASSLDDRVIGYTF
TRBV19,TRBD1,TRBJ2-6,TGTGCCAGTAGTATAGCAGGGGGCCTCTTCTCTGGGGCCAACGTCCTGACTTTC,CASSIAGGLFSGANVLTF
TRBV6-6,TRBD1,TRBJ1-1,TGTGCCAGCCCCGACAGGGAGAACACTGAAGCTTTCTTT,CASPDRENTEAFF
TRBV4-1,TRBD1,TRBJ2-7,TGCGCCAGCAGCCAATCAACCGGGACAGGGGCCTACGAGCAGTACTTC,CASSQSTGTGAYEQYF
TRBV18,TRBD2,TRBJ2-3,TGTGCCAGCGCGACTAGCGGGGATACAGATACGCAGTATTTT,CASATSGDTDTQYF
TRBV5-1,.,TRBJ2-3,TGCGCCAGCAGCTTGGAAGGGGGGGGAAGAGATACGCAGTATTTT,CASSLEGGGRDTQYF
TRBV18,.,TRBJ1-2,TGTGCCAGCTCACCACCCGCGACAGGACACTATGGCTACACCTTC,CASSPPATGHYGYTF
TRBV9,.,TRBJ2-3,TGTGCCAGCAGCGGAGCCCGCCTTCTTTCCGCAGATACGCAGTATTTT,CASSGARLLSADTQYF
TRBV29-1,.,TRBJ2-5,TGCAGCGCTGACCAAGAGAACCAGTACTTC,CSADQENQYF
TRBV7-9,.,TRBJ2-1,TGTGCCAGCAGCTGGCCGAGGAATGAGCAGTTCTTC,CASSWPRNEQFF
TRBV5-1,TRBD1,TRBJ1-2,TGCGCCAGCAGCAAGTCGACAGGGGAGTATGGCTACACCTTC,CASSKSTGEYGYTF
TRBV4-2,.,TRBJ2-7,TGTGCCAGCGGGCGGGCCTACGAGCAGTACTTC,CASGRAYEQYF
TRBV6-5,.,TRBJ2-7,TGTGCCAGCAGTCCGGGGTTCGAGCAGTACTTC,CASSPGFEQYF
TRBV28,.,TRBJ1-1,TGTGCCAGCACCATGAACACTGAAGCTTTCTTT,CASTMNTEAFF
TRBV28,.,TRBJ1-1,TGTGCCAGCAGTTTATGGAGGGTTAACACTGAAGCTTTCTTT,CASSLWRVNTEAFF
TRBV5-4,TRBD1,TRBJ2-7,TGTGCCAGCAGCGGGTCCGGGACAGGCACGTGGGAGCAGTACTTC,CASSGSGTGTWEQYF
TRBV19,.,TRBJ2-1,TGTGCCAGTTCACCCCCGGGACTCTACAATGAGCAGTTCTTC,CASSPPGLYNEQFF
TRBV6-1,.,TRBJ1-5,TGTGCCAGCAGGGGGCCCCTTCGGGGCAATCAGCCCCAGCATTTT,CASRGPLRGNQPQHF
TRBV28,TRBD1,TRBJ1-2,TGTGCCAGCAGTTTACCGGGACAGGGGGGGTATGGCTACACCTTC,CASSLPGQGGYGYTF
TRBV18,.,TRBJ1-3,TGTGCCAGCTCACCGAACACCCGGGGGAGCTCTGGAAACACCATATATTTT,CASSPNTRGSSGNTIYF